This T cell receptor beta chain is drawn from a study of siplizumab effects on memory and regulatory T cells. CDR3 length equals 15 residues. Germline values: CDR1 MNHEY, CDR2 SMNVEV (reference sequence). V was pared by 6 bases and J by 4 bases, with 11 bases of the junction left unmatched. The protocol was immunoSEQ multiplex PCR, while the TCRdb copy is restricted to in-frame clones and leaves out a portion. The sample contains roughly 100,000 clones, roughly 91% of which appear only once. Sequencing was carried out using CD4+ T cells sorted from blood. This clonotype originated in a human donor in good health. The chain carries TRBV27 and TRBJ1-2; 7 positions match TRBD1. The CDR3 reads CASSSSGDRPYGYTF. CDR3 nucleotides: TGTGCCAGCAGCTCTTCAGGGGACAGACCCTATGGCTACACCTTC.